These 30 T cell receptor beta chains originate from one sample sequenced in a study of control samples from healthy donors and cancer patients. The table came from immunoSEQ multiplex PCR; TCRdb's copy has only in-frame clones and leaves some out. The table shows around 110,000 clones, with more than 85% occurring only once. The specimen sequenced was blood. These receptors came from a young man in good health.

CDR3 protein: CASSEGQIFWGEKLFF. In nucleotides, the CDR3 is TGCGCCAGCAGCGAGGGACAGATCTTCTGGGGTGAAAAACTGTTTTTT. The gene calls are TRBV4-1 and TRBJ1-4; 7 bases agree with TRBD1. With V trimmed by 5 bases and J by 7 bases, 13 bases remained unmatched. The germline gives CDR1 MGHRA, CDR2 YSYEKL. The CDR3 length is 16 residues.

Points on this clone: The sample has other DNA sequences that encode this CDR3 too. The genes are TRBV9 and TRBJ2-3, with no clear D. Trimming took 0 bases from V and 6 from J, leaving 2 bases between them. The CDR3 runs 11 residues. Germline CDR1 is SGDLS and CDR2 is YYNGEE. This chain's CDR3 is CASSVGDTQYF. The CDR3 nucleotides read TGTGCCAGCAGCGTAGGGGATACGCAGTATTTT.

This chain uses TRBV29-1 with TRBJ1-2; no definite D call. V gave up 3 bases and J gave up 6 bases, with 8 bases separating them. CDR1 is SQVTM and CDR2 is ANQGSEA in the germline V gene. CDR3 length: 11 amino acids. The CDR3 coding sequence is TGCAGCGTTGATGGTCGGAATGGCTACACCTTC. Translating gives CSVDGRNGYTF.

This clone showed up just once. The gene calls are TRBV5-8 and TRBJ2-1; no definite D call. The germline gives CDR1 SGHTS, CDR2 YDEGEE. With 0 bases removed from V and 5 bases from J, the gap between germline ends came to 12 bases. The CDR3 runs to 15 residues. Written as DNA, the CDR3 is TGTGCCAGCAGCTTGGACAGTGGGGAAGACAATGAGCAGTTCTTC. Translation gives CASSLDSGEDNEQFF.

DNA for the CDR3: TGTGCCAGTAGGACGCCGTATAGCAATCAGCCCCAGCATTTT. Protein product: CASRTPYSNQPQHF. This chain uses TRBV19 with TRBJ1-5; no clear D gene. Trimming took 6 bases from V and 0 from J, leaving 9 bases between them. The CDR3 consists of 14 residues. CDR1 and CDR2 from the germline V gene are LNHDA and SQIVND (reference sequence).

Details on this clone: No conserved phenylalanine or tryptophan is present at the end of the CDR3, so a read error is the likely explanation. The chain uses TRBV6-4 and TRBJ1-2, with a possible D match to TRBD1 (5 bases). Germline V gene sequence: CDR1 MRHNA, CDR2 SNTAGT. The CDR3 contains 14 residues. The V and J ends lost 6 bases and 3 bases respectively, with 14 bases between them. CDR3: CASSQGPHDYGYTL. CDR3 sequence (DNA): TGTGCCAGCAGCCAGGGACCCCACGACTATGGCTACACCCTC.

The chain recombines TRBV7-2 with TRBJ1-4; D remains unclear. Germline loops: CDR1 SGHTA, CDR2 FQGNSA. This CDR3 has 15 amino acids. Trimming removed 5 bases from V and 5 bases from J, with 15 bases in between. In nucleotides, the CDR3 is TGTGCCAGCAGCCCTCTAGGGCCTGCGAATGAAAAACTGTTTTTT. Its protein is CASSPLGPANEKLFF.

This clone was detected only once. This chain joins TRBV5-1 and TRBJ2-5; D remains ambiguous. Trimming removed 3 bases at V and 5 bases at J, with 11 bases between. This CDR3 spans 13 amino acids. Germline V CDR1 and CDR2: SGHRS, YFSETQ. CDR3 amino acids: CASSSDLRETQYF. The CDR3 bases are TGCGCCAGCAGCTCGGACCTCCGGGAGACCCAGTACTTC.

The genes are TRBV5-1 and TRBJ2-7; 10 nucleotides line up with TRBD2. The CDR3 is 15 residues long. Germline loops: CDR1 SGHRS, CDR2 YFSETQ. V lost 1 base to trimming and J lost 0 bases; unmatched junction nucleotides: 1. The CDR3 DNA is TGCGCCAGCAGCTTGTCTAGCGGGGGCTCCTACGAGCAGTACGTC. Translating gives CASSLSSGGSYEQYV.

The rearrangement links TRBV7-3 to TRBJ2-3; the D gene is possibly TRBD1 (8 bases). The germline CDR1 and CDR2 sequences are SGHTA and FQGTGA. There are 16 residues in the CDR3. Trimming took 4 bases from V and 6 from J, leaving 20 bases between them. CDR3 residues: CASSSQGGFLGDTQYF. DNA for the CDR3: TGTGCCAGCAGCTCACAGGGGGGGTTCCTGGGCGATACGCAGTATTTT.

The chain recombines TRBV24-1 with TRBJ1-1; TRBD1 matches 10 bases. The CDR3 extends over 15 amino acids. Germline values: CDR1 KGHDR, CDR2 SFDVKD. After removal of 7 bases from V and 4 bases from J, the junction contained 8 bases not matched to a gene. CDR3 DNA: TGTGCCACCAGGGGGCCCGGGACAGGGGTCACTGAAGCTTTCTTT. Its protein is CATRGPGTGVTEAFF.

This clone occurred a few times. The chain joins TRBV4-1 to TRBJ1-4; no clear D gene. V dropped 1 base and J dropped 0 bases, with 9 bases sitting between them. The V gene's germline CDR1 is MGHRA and CDR2 YSYEKL. The CDR3 covers 16 residues. This CDR3 reads CASSQGPLSTNEKLFF. The CDR3 nucleotides are TGCGCCAGCAGCCAAGGACCTTTATCAACTAATGAAAAACTGTTTTTT.

The chain recombines TRBV27 with TRBJ1-6, with 8 bases matching TRBD1. This CDR3 is built from 17 residues. The V segment lost 3 bases and the J segment 4 bases; nucleotides outside the gene matches: 8. Germline V gives CDR1 MNHEY, CDR2 SMNVEV (reference sequence). CDR3 DNA sequence: TGTGCCAGCAGTTTCTCCCCCCAGGGGGCTTATAATTCACCCCTCCACTTT. Translation: CASSFSPQGAYNSPLHF.

The V call is TRBV12-3 or TRBV12-4, the J call TRBJ1-2, with unresolved D. V shed 3 bases and J shed 6 bases, with 5 bases lying between them. The CDR3 length is 11 residues. CDR3 DNA sequence: TGTGCCAGCAGTTTGATAAATGGCTACACCTTC. It translates to CASSLINGYTF.

This chain connects TRBV6-5 to TRBJ1-1; D perhaps matches TRBD1 (5 bases). This CDR3 contains 12 residues. The V and J ends lost 11 bases and 1 base respectively, with 11 bases between them. The germline gives CDR1 MNHEY, CDR2 SVGAGI. CDR3 sequence (DNA): TGTGCCCTCCGACAGCCGAACACTGAAGCTTTCTTT. It specifies CALRQPNTEAFF.

This clone was detected only once. CDR3 loop: CASSGRVSYGYTF. In nucleotides, the CDR3 is TGTGCCAGCAGTGGCCGGGTTTCCTATGGCTACACCTTC. The chain links TRBV2 to TRBJ1-2; D ambiguous. This CDR3 contains 13 residues. V was clipped by 4 bases and J by 4 bases, with 10 bases between them. CDR1 is SNHLY, CDR2 FYNNEI, per germline.

This clone has only a few counts. The chain employs TRBV7-2 and TRBJ1-2; the match to TRBD1 covers 7 bases. Germline loops: CDR1 SGHTA, CDR2 FQGNSA. The CDR3 spans 15 residues. The trim removed 5 bases at V and 8 bases at J, leaving 14 bases unmatched. CDR3 in DNA: TGTGCCAGCAGCCCCGCTGGGACAGCTGAAGGGGGCTACACCTTC. It specifies CASSPAGTAEGGYTF.

The V call is TRBV9, the J call TRBJ2-3; D unclear. The CDR3 loop spans 15 amino acids. Germline V CDR1 and CDR2: SGDLS, YYNGEE. V dropped 0 bases and J dropped 2 bases, with 10 bases sitting between them. Here the CDR3 reads CASSVAGESTDTQYF. Here the CDR3 DNA reads TGTGCCAGCAGCGTAGCTGGGGAATCCACAGATACGCAGTATTTT. Full variable domain (remainder filled in from reference TRBV9 and TRBJ2-3): DSGVTQTPKHLITATGQRVTLRCSPRSGDLSVYWYQQSLDQGLQFLIQYYNGEERAKGNILERFSAQQFPDLHSELNLSSLELGDSALYFCASSVAGESTDTQYFGPGTRLTVL.

The chain joins TRBV6-2 or TRBV6-3 to TRBJ2-3, with 11 bases matching TRBD1. The CDR3 covers 18 residues. Germline CDR1 MNHEY, CDR2 SVGEGT. The trim removed 4 bases at V and 2 bases at J, leaving 11 bases unmatched. The CDR3 bases are TGTGCCAGCAGTTCCCCCCCGGGACAGGGGGAACCCACAGATACGCAGTATTTT. As protein: CASSSPPGQGEPTDTQYF.

The chain joins TRBV6-5 to TRBJ1-2; D uncertain. CDR1 and CDR2 from the germline V gene are MNHEY and SVGAGI. The CDR3 totals 16 residues. V lost 2 bases, J lost 3 bases, and 16 bases lay in between. The CDR3 loop reads CASSYEGMEEDYGYTF. The CDR3 DNA is TGTGCCAGCAGTTACGAAGGGATGGAGGAAGACTATGGCTACACCTTC.

V gene TRBV7-2 combines with J gene TRBJ2-2, with 8 bases matching TRBD1. V trimming: 4 bases; J trimming: 4 bases; junction bases outside the gene matches: 5. The CDR3 has 15 residues. The germline CDR1 and CDR2 sequences are SGHTA and FQGNSA. The CDR3 DNA follows: TGTGCCAGCAGCTCGGACAGGGCGGCCACCGGGGAGCTGTTTTTT. It specifies CASSSDRAATGELFF.

V usage is TRBV19 and J usage is TRBJ2-5, with TRBD1 matching 8 bases. Germline V gene sequence: CDR1 LNHDA, CDR2 SQIVND (reference sequence). Losses at the gene ends were 6 bases for V and 1 base for J; bases not matched to a gene: 13. There are 17 residues in the CDR3. Here the CDR3 DNA reads TGTGCCAGTAGGGAAAGACAGGGGATGGGCATCCAAGAGACCCAGTACTTC. It translates to CASRERQGMGIQETQYF. The whole variable domain, filled in from reference TRBV19 and TRBJ2-5, reads DGGITQSPKYLFRKEGQNVTLSCEQNLNHDAMYWYRQDPGQGLRLIYYSQIVNDFQKGDIAEGYSVSREKKESFPLTVTSAQKNPTAFYLCASRERQGMGIQETQYFGPGTRLLVL.

The chain employs TRBV6-5 and TRBJ2-7, with D uncertain. Trimming took off 0 bases at V and 4 bases at J, with 10 bases between the two ends. Germline CDR1 MNHEY, CDR2 SVGAGI. The CDR3 totals 14 residues. The CDR3 sequence: CASSYSIMAYEQYF. Written as DNA, the CDR3 is TGTGCCAGCAGTTACTCGATCATGGCTTACGAGCAGTACTTC.

The chain recombines TRBV27 with TRBJ1-1; tentative D call: TRBD1 (5 bases). V gave up 10 bases and J gave up 0 bases, with 27 bases separating them. This CDR3 region has 18 residues. Germline CDR1 MNHEY, CDR2 SMNVEV (reference sequence). CDR3 nucleotide sequence: TGTGCCACCCACCCGTATGGGGGAGGCTCATCTATGAACACTGAAGCTTTCTTT. This gives the protein CATHPYGGGSSMNTEAFF.

This clone was found once. The chain carries TRBV9 and TRBJ1-2; D is possibly TRBD1 (6 bases). V lost 3 bases to trimming and J lost 1 base, with 7 bases between them. This CDR3 contains 13 residues. Germline-derived CDR1 and CDR2 are SGDLS and YYNGEE. CDR3 sequence: CASSGGLNYGYTF. CDR3 in DNA: TGTGCCAGCAGCGGGGGGCTTAACTATGGCTACACCTTC.

This chain links TRBV6-1 with TRBJ1-3; D uncertain. Trimming shortened V by 2 bases and J by 4 bases, and 9 bases separated the two germline ends. CDR1 is MNHNS and CDR2 is SASEGT in the germline V gene. The CDR3 length is 14 residues. The CDR3 sequence: CASSELGEGNTIYF. In nucleotides, the CDR3 is TGTGCCAGCAGTGAACTGGGTGAAGGAAACACCATATATTTT.

The V and J genes are TRBV18 and TRBJ1-1; D may be TRBD1 (5 bases). Germline lookup yields CDR1 KGHSH and CDR2 LQKENI. V lost 0 bases and J 5 bases, leaving 10 bases between the germline ends. The CDR3 extends over 14 amino acids. In DNA form, the CDR3 reads TGTGCCAGCTCACCACCGATCTGGGGGACTGAAGCTTTCTTT. The encoded protein is CASSPPIWGTEAFF.

The V call is TRBV19, the J call TRBJ1-5, with D perhaps TRBD1 (5 bases). This CDR3 region has 14 residues. Trimming removed 11 bases from V and 6 bases from J, with 20 bases in between. CDR1 and CDR2 from the germline V gene are LNHDA and SQIVND (reference sequence). The CDR3 sequence: CAGSPGVGLQPQHF. CDR3 bases: TGTGCCGGATCTCCGGGGGTGGGGCTTCAGCCCCAGCATTTT.

This sequence joins TRBV5-1 and TRBJ2-2; 9 bases map to TRBD2. Germline loops: CDR1 SGHRS, CDR2 YFSETQ. Unmatched junction bases numbered 4, after V lost 4 bases and J lost 0 bases. There are 16 residues in the CDR3. DNA for the CDR3: TGCGCCAGCAGCCTTAGCGGGGGACCGAACACCGGGGAGCTGTTTTTT. Translated: CASSLSGGPNTGELFF.

This clone was recorded a few times. The V call is TRBV6-5, the J call TRBJ2-1; D gene ambiguous. The CDR3 has 13 amino acids. Germline loops: CDR1 MNHEY, CDR2 SVGAGI. Trimming cost V 0 bases and J 7 bases, with 7 bases left between them. The CDR3 here is CASSYSFGNEQFF. For the CDR3, the DNA is TGTGCCAGCAGTTACTCGTTCGGGAATGAGCAGTTCTTC.